The entry below describes one TCR beta chain. Germline V gene data show CDR1 as SGHVS and CDR2 as FNYEAQ. This CDR3 region has 16 residues. Unmatched junction bases numbered 4, after V lost 1 base and J lost 4 bases. These data originate in a study of graft-versus-host responses after intestinal transplantation. Across the whole study: In this cohort, recipients had multivisceral, liver-intestinal, or isolated intestinal transplants. Recipients uniformly received anti-thymocyte globulin induction, followed by tacrolimus and steroids for about three years.

Here immunoSEQ multiplex PCR was the method, and the copy in TCRdb shows in-frame clones only, minus some. This sample yields 13,000 to 15,000 clones, of which approximately 61% are seen a single time; 9% belongs to the top ten. Once graft tissue had been processed, intraepithelial and lamina propria lymphocytes were released. The genes are TRBV7-6 and TRBJ2-3; the match to TRBD1 covers 11 bases. The receptor comes from a human patient who received an intestinal transplant, so some T cells may come from the graft donor. Sequenced material: ileum tissue, taken 650 to 700 days after intestinal transplantation. The CDR3 loop is CASSLGPGQGADTQYF. CDR3 DNA sequence: TGTGCCAGCAGCTTAGGTCCGGGACAGGGGGCAGATACGCAGTATTTT.